The 9 T cell receptor beta chains listed next were all sequenced from one sample in a study of T cell responses to AZD1222 COVID-19 vaccine. The method was immunoSEQ multiplex PCR; TCRdb's version includes in-frame clones alone and lacks a portion of them. This table has around 110,000 clones, 75% to 90% appearing once. Sequenced here: peripheral blood, sampled on day 0 of AZD1222 vaccination. The receptors shown here come from an adult in good health.

This chain links TRBV29-1 with TRBJ1-2; D possibly corresponds to TRBD1 (5 bases). The CDR3 has 10 amino acids. CDR1 is SQVTM, CDR2 ANQGSEA, per germline. Trimming removed 6 bases from V and 10 bases from J, with 12 bases in between. DNA of the CDR3: TGCAGCGTAGCGACAGCGGACTACACCTTC. Its protein product is CSVATADYTF.

This clone was seen a few times. V usage is TRBV19 and J usage is TRBJ1-1; D possibly corresponds to TRBD1 (5 bases). CDR1 LNHDA and CDR2 SQIVND come from the germline V gene (reference sequence). The CDR3 loop spans 15 amino acids. V lost 3 bases and J 1 base, leaving 12 bases between the germline ends. The CDR3 coding sequence is TGTGCCAGTAGTATTGGTGGAGGGGCGAACACTGAAGCTTTCTTT. Its protein is CASSIGGGANTEAFF.

V is TRBV6-5 and J is TRBJ1-3, with D possibly matching TRBD1 (6 bases). The CDR3 runs 16 residues. The V end lost 4 bases, the J end lost 2 bases, and 15 bases lay between the germline ends. CDR1 and CDR2 from the germline V gene are MNHEY and SVGAGI. The CDR3 sequence is CASSSFYRVAGNTIYF. The CDR3 DNA follows: TGTGCCAGCAGTTCGTTTTACAGGGTGGCTGGAAACACCATATATTTT.

The chain carries TRBV10-3 and TRBJ2-5, with TRBD2 identical over 7 bases. The CDR3 has 13 residues. The germline CDR1 and CDR2 sequences are ENHRY and SYGVKD. V was clipped by 11 bases and J by 0 bases; unmatched bases: 6. CDR3 DNA sequence: TGTGCCCTAAGGGCGGGGGACCAAGAGACCCAGTACTTC. Residues: CALRAGDQETQYF.

The table lists this clone with a few counts. The rearrangement uses TRBV2 and TRBJ2-2, with D perhaps matching TRBD1 or TRBD2 (5 bases each). The CDR3 totals 16 residues. Germline CDR1 SNHLY, CDR2 FYNNEI. Between the trimmed V and J ends, which lost 7 bases and 1 base, there was a span of 16 bases. The CDR3 DNA reads as TGTGCCAGCACCCTGAGCCGGGACGGGAACACCGGGGAGCTGTTTTTT. Amino acid sequence: CASTLSRDGNTGELFF.

This sequence joins TRBV7-8 and TRBJ1-2, with 8 bases identical to TRBD1. With 5 bases clipped from V and 7 bases from J, the junction kept 3 bases outside the gene matches. Germline V gives CDR1 SGHVS, CDR2 FQNEAQ. The CDR3 has 12 amino acids. The CDR3 spells CASSADRVGYTF. The CDR3 DNA reads TGTGCCAGCAGCGCGGACAGGGTTGGCTACACCTTC.

This clone was seen a single time. The V gene is TRBV6-2 or TRBV6-3, the J gene TRBJ1-4; no clear D gene. Trimming took 0 bases from V and 6 from J, leaving 17 bases between them. Germline V gene lookup returns CDR1 MNHEY and CDR2 SVGEGT. There are 17 residues in the CDR3. CDR3 sequence: CASSYSILSSVYEKLFF. In DNA, the CDR3 is TGTGCCAGCAGTTACTCGATTTTGTCGTCGGTTTATGAAAAACTGTTTTTT.

The rearrangement links TRBV6-5 to TRBJ1-2; 11 nucleotides align to TRBD1. The CDR3 consists of 13 residues. The V segment lost 6 bases and the J segment 8 bases; nucleotides outside the gene matches: 5. The germline V gene has CDR1 MNHEY and CDR2 SVGAGI. CDR3 bases: TGTGCCAGCAGCAGGGGACAGGGGGAAGGCTACACCTTC. Protein product: CASSRGQGEGYTF.

This chain links TRBV5-1 with TRBJ1-1; D gene uncertain. V was clipped by 4 bases and J by 6 bases, with 13 bases between them. The CDR3 spans 13 residues. Germline V gene lookup returns CDR1 SGHRS and CDR2 YFSETQ. CDR3 nucleotide sequence: TGCGCCAGCAGCCCCTCGACACGCCCTGAAGCTTTCTTT. Amino acids: CASSPSTRPEAFF.